What follows is one T cell receptor (beta chain) and its context. This specimen belongs to a study of shared clonotypes between healthy human individuals. CD8 cells classed as naive were CD45RO-negative and positively selected for CCR7, excluding terminally differentiated effector memory CD45RA+ cells. Each of the donors was a healthy adult who was HIV-negative and had not had a recent acute infection or vaccination. The V gene end was trimmed by 2 bases and the J gene end by 4 bases; junction bases not matched to a gene: 7. The CDR3 extends over 16 amino acids. Germline V CDR1 and CDR2: SGHAT, FQNNGV. Genomic DNA per cell subset filled all wells of several immunoSEQ plates. Replicate PCRs run on sorted subsets employed approximately 180 ng DNA, approximately 30,000 T cell genomes. Under the authors' procedure: Junction-only immunoSEQ sequences carried no quality scores, so filtering differed. Repertoires were generated with immunoSEQ multiplex PCR, while TCRdb's copy carries only in-frame clones and drops some. For V, J and clone size, that table is used; D and trimming come from the DNA. The table includes 550,000 to 650,000 clones, roughly 96% detected once.

Sequencing was carried out using naive CD8+ T cells sorted from blood. This sequence originates from a woman aged 30 to 39 in good health. This rearrangement joins TRBV11-2 to TRBJ2-7; TRBD1 aligns across 11 bases. DNA for the CDR3: TGTGCCAGCAGCTTACTAGGACAGGGGGCAATTTACGAGCAGTACTTC. Protein product: CASSLLGQGAIYEQYF.